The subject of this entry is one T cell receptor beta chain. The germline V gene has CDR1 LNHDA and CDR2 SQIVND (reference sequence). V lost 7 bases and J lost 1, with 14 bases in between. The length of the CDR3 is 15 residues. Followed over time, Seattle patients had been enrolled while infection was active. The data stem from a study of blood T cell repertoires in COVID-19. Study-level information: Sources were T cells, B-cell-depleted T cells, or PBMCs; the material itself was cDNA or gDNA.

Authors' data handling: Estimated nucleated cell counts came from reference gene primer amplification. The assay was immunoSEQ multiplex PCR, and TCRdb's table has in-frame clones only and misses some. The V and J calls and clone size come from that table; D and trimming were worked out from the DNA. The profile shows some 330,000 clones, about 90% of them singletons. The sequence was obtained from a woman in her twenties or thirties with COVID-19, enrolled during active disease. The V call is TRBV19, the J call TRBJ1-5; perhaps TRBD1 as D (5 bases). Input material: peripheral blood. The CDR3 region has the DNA TGTGCCAGTACCCCGGGGGGAGGGAGCAATCAGCCCCAGCATTTT. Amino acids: CASTPGGGSNQPQHF.